This record covers a single TCR beta chain. Its antigen remains unknown. TCRdb's table, derived via immunoSEQ multiplex PCR, lists solely in-frame clones and lacks some. The sample holds some 74,000 clones, approximately 87% seen once. The germline V and J ends were trimmed by 3 bases and 1 base, with 10 bases remaining between them. This CDR3 region has 14 residues. CDR1 and CDR2 (germline): MDHEN, SYDVKM. This sample stems from a study of OX40 agonist ivuxolimab in advanced cancers. Overall study: Given to patients was ivuxolimab, an agonistic anti-OX40 (CD134) antibody. General observations from the study: Also present in some nonresponders was a low level of normalized T-cell clonal expansion.

Patients were ruled out by autoimmune disease history or systemic immunosuppression. V and J are TRBV28 and TRBJ2-7; a weak D match, TRBD1 (5 bases). The TCR was taken from an adult with an advanced solid tumor such as melanoma, head and neck, liver or kidney cancer. This sample comprised CD4+ or CD8+ T cells sorted from blood, obtained in a trial of the OX40 agonist ivuxolimab. The CDR3: CASSFRQGSYEQYF. The CDR3, as DNA: TGTGCCAGCAGTTTTCGGCAGGGTTCCTACGAGCAGTACTTC.